A single sample is the source of the 5 T cell receptor beta chains below, sequenced in a study of response to subunit inactivated influenza vaccine. TCRdb re-derived calls from the RT-PCR reads in MiXCR, one entry per CDR3 protein. This sample yields around 500,000 distinct CDR3 sequences, of which roughly 9.8% are seen a single time; 9.5% to 15% belongs to the top ten. Here the sequenced sample was PBMCs from blood, taken 45 days after vaccination. All receptors derive from a man aged 45-65 years who received an inactivated influenza vaccine.

The chain is built from TRBV12-3 or TRBV12-4 and TRBJ2-1; tentatively, D is TRBD2 (5 bases). The CDR3 loop spans 15 amino acids. The ends were cut back, 6 bases at V and 3 bases at J, with 15 bases in the middle. The CDR3 sequence is CASSPGGLDYNEQFF. The CDR3 region has the DNA TGTGCCAGCAGCCCCGGAGGACTGGACTACAATGAGCAGTTCTTC.

This clonotype was found many times. V is TRBV12-3 or TRBV12-4 and J is TRBJ2-1; TRBD2 agrees at 8 bases. The CDR3 runs to 15 residues. The ends lost 2 bases at V and 3 bases at J; junction bases unmatched: 3. The CDR3 nucleotides are TGTGCCAGCAGTTTAAGCGGGGGCGTCTACAATGAGCAGTTCTTC. Translation gives CASSLSGGVYNEQFF.

This rearrangement joins TRBV18 to TRBJ2-1, with 8 bases matching TRBD2. Trimming took 0 bases from V and 8 from J; bases not matched to a gene: 9. Germline-derived CDR1 and CDR2 are KGHSH and LQKENI. The CDR3 is 16 amino acids. CDR3 region: CASSPPLGGGSDEQFF. CDR3 DNA: TGTGCCAGCTCACCACCGCTCGGGGGGGGCTCCGATGAGCAGTTCTTC.

This clonotype was observed a few times. This chain joins TRBV5-1 and TRBJ2-5; D ambiguous. The CDR3 is 13 amino acids. V lost 5 bases and J 1 base, leaving 9 bases between the germline ends. Germline V gene sequence: CDR1 SGHRS, CDR2 YFSETQ. CDR3 DNA sequence: TGCGCCAGCAGGATGGGTCCCCAAGAGACCCAGTACTTC. Translating it yields CASRMGPQETQYF. Using reference TRBV5-1 and TRBJ2-5 for the parts outside the CDR3, the full variable domain is KAGVTQTPRYLIKTRGQQVTLSCSPISGHRSVSWYQQTPGQGLQFLFEYFSETQRNKGNFPGRFSGRQFSNSRSEMNVSTLELGDSALYLCASRMGPQETQYFGPGTRLLVL.

This chain uses TRBV20-1 with TRBJ1-4, with 8 bases matching TRBD1. This CDR3 spans 16 amino acids. V dropped 3 bases and J dropped 5; count of bases not matched to a gene: 11. CDR1 and CDR2 (germline): DFQATT, SNEGSKA (reference sequence). In DNA, the CDR3 is TGCAGTGCTAGCACGCCGCCGAGGACAGGGAATGAAAAACTGTTTTTT. Its translation: CSASTPPRTGNEKLFF.